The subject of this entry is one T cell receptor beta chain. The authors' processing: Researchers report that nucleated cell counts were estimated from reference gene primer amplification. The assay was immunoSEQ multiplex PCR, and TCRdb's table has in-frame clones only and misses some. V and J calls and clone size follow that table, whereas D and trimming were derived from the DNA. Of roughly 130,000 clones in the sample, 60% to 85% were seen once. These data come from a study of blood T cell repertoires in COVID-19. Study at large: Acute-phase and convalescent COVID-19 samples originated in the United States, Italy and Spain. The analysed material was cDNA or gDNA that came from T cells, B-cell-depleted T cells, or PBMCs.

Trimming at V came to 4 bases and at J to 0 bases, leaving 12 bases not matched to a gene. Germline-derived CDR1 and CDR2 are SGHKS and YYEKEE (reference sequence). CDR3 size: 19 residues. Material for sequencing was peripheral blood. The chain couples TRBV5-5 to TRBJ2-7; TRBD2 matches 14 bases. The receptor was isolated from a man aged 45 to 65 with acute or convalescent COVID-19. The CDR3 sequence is CASSTRTSGGPTSSYEQYF. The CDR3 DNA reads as TGTGCCAGCAGCACGCGGACTAGCGGGGGGCCTACGAGCTCCTACGAGCAGTACTTC.